These 22 T cell receptor beta chains came from one sample sequenced in a study of metastatic and nonmetastatic thyroid tumors. Thyroid surgery took place with no prior treatment in any patient. TCRdb reassembled clones from the PCR reads with MiXCR. The table records 12,000 or so clones, roughly an eighth of them present only once. The sequencing input was blood. The receptors here all came from a female donor with papillary thyroid cancer or a benign thyroid nodule (not recorded which). Some clones in this sample may be carry-over from other donors' samples.

This clone has at least ten counts. The chain combines TRBV4-1 with TRBJ1-2; TRBD1 matches at 11 bases. CDR3 size: 15 residues. Germline-derived CDR1 and CDR2 are MGHRA and YSYEKL. Trimming removed 1 base from V and 5 bases from J; junction bases left unmatched: 3. The CDR3 here is CASSQGGTGGYGYTF. Written as DNA, the CDR3 is TGCGCCAGCAGCCAAGGGGGGACAGGGGGGTATGGCTACACCTTC.

This clone was picked up many times. V is TRBV20-1 and J is TRBJ2-1; 7 bases are a match to TRBD2. Germline loops: CDR1 DFQATT, CDR2 SNEGSKA (reference sequence). V lost 0 bases, J lost 5 bases, and 10 bases stayed unmatched. The CDR3 is made up of 16 amino acids. CDR3 sequence reads: CSARDSRASGNNEQFF. For the CDR3, the DNA is TGCAGTGCTAGAGATTCGCGGGCTAGCGGTAACAATGAGCAGTTCTTC.

This clone was observed at least ten times. The CDR3 DNA sequence: TGTGCCAGCTCACCACCCCCAGGTGGATTCGGGAACACTGAAGCTTTCTTT. Its translation: CASSPPPGGFGNTEAFF. V gene TRBV18 combines with J gene TRBJ1-1; D is unclear. Deletions cut 0 bases from V and 1 base from J, with 15 bases between. CDR3 length: 17 amino acids. In germline, CDR1 is KGHSH, CDR2 LQKENI.

This rearrangement joins TRBV9 to TRBJ2-3, with D maybe TRBD2 (5 bases). The CDR3 length is 15 residues. Germline CDR1 is SGDLS and CDR2 is YYNGEE. Trimming pared 5 bases from V and 2 bases from J, leaving 15 bases between. The CDR3 coding sequence is TGTGCCAGCAGTGGGGAGATAGGAAACACAGATACGCAGTATTTT. As protein: CASSGEIGNTDTQYF.

Ten or more counts support this clone. The rearrangement uses TRBV5-4 and TRBJ2-2; D is unclear. V was cut by 3 bases and J by 8 bases, with 17 bases left in between. In germline, CDR1 is SGHNT, CDR2 YYREEE (reference sequence). The CDR3 spans 15 residues. In DNA form, the CDR3 reads TGTGCCAGCAGCTCTGGACCCACCGTAGCTGGGGAGCTGTTTTTT. Its translation: CASSSGPTVAGELFF. The full variable domain, in which reference TRBV5-4 and TRBJ2-2 provide the parts outside the CDR3, is ETGVTQSPTHLIKTRGQQVTLRCSSQSGHNTVSWYQQALGQGPQFIFQYYREEENGRGNFPPRFSGLQFPNYSSELNVNALELDDSALYLCASSSGPTVAGELFFGEGSRLTVL.

The genes are TRBV9 and TRBJ2-7, with 8 bases aligning to TRBD2. The CDR3 is 15 amino acids. Per the germline V gene, CDR1 is SGDLS and CDR2 is YYNGEE. J gave up 6 bases and V 3 bases, and 11 bases lay outside the gene matches. CDR3 nucleotides: TGTGCCAGCAGCGCCCAGGGAGAGCTAGCGGGCGAGCAGTACTTC. Amino acid sequence: CASSAQGELAGEQYF.

This clone was seen a few times. This chain joins TRBV6-4 and TRBJ2-1, with 7 bases lining up with TRBD2. There are 13 residues in the CDR3. The germline V gene has CDR1 MRHNA and CDR2 SNTAGT. The CDR3 protein is CESSDGGFDEQFF. The CDR3 DNA sequence: TGTGAAAGCAGTGACGGGGGGTTCGATGAGCAGTTCTTC.

This clone is deemed medium-sized (0.01 to 0.1%). The V and J genes are TRBV7-1 and TRBJ2-1; 10 nucleotides line up with TRBD2. TRBV7-1 is labeled an ORF, and its function is uncertain. CDR3 length: 19 amino acids. J lost 7 bases, V lost 3 bases, and 18 bases had no gene match. The CDR3 reads CASSSGRLAGAMKRNEQFF. Here the CDR3 DNA reads TGTGCCAGCAGCTCCGGTAGGCTAGCGGGAGCGATGAAACGGAATGAGCAGTTCTTC.

In this sample, this clone turned up many times. This chain joins TRBV20-1 and TRBJ1-2; TRBD1 agrees at 7 bases. With V trimmed by 3 bases and J by 7 bases, 8 bases remained unmatched. This CDR3 has 13 residues. Per germline, CDR1 DFQATT and CDR2 SNEGSKA (reference sequence). CDR3 amino acids: CSASATTGFGYTF. Here the CDR3 DNA reads TGCAGTGCTAGTGCCACGACAGGGTTTGGCTACACCTTC.

This chain joins TRBV9 and TRBJ2-2; D unclear. The CDR3 length is 15 residues. Germline-derived CDR1 and CDR2 are SGDLS and YYNGEE. Between the trimmed V and J ends, which lost 4 bases and 0 bases, there was a span of 10 bases. CDR3 sequence: CASSPPGSNTGELFF. CDR3 coding DNA: TGTGCCAGCAGCCCCCCCGGATCGAACACCGGGGAGCTGTTTTTT.

This clone has ten or more counts. The rearrangement uses TRBV9 and TRBJ1-1; the match to TRBD1 covers 7 bases. The trim removed 1 base at V and 1 base at J, leaving 4 bases unmatched. Germline V gives CDR1 SGDLS, CDR2 YYNGEE. The CDR3 totals 15 residues. CDR3 in amino acids: CASSVTGAANTEAFF. In nucleotides, the CDR3 is TGTGCCAGCAGCGTAACAGGGGCAGCGAACACTGAAGCTTTCTTT.

This clone rates as medium-sized. The CDR3 reads CASSLSLGTAPNNEQFF. The CDR3 DNA reads TGTGCCAGCAGCTTGTCCCTGGGAACAGCTCCTAACAATGAGCAGTTCTTC. The chain has TRBV7-2 and TRBJ2-1; D remains ambiguous. The CDR3 sequence is 17 residues long. Germline CDR1 reads SGHTA; CDR2 reads FQGNSA. The V gene lost 3 bases and the J gene lost 5 bases, with 20 bases spanning the gap.

This clone showed up many times. The chain employs TRBV18 and TRBJ1-1, with D uncertain. Germline loops: CDR1 KGHSH, CDR2 LQKENI. Trimming stripped 5 bases from V and 2 bases from J, with 9 bases between. CDR3 length equals 13 residues. CDR3 sequence reads: CASSLDPNTEAFF. CDR3 sequence (DNA): TGTGCCAGCTCATTGGACCCTAACACTGAAGCTTTCTTT.

Within the sample, this clone is medium-sized. The gene calls are TRBV6-2 or TRBV6-3 and TRBJ2-2, with 7 bases that match TRBD2. With V trimmed by 2 bases and J by 7 bases, 4 bases remained unmatched. CDR1 MNHEY and CDR2 SVGEGT come from the germline V gene. The CDR3 loop spans 14 amino acids. CDR3 loop: CASSYGEGVGELFF. Written as DNA, the CDR3 is TGTGCCAGCAGTTACGGGGAGGGAGTCGGGGAGCTGTTTTTT.

This clone was seen at least ten times. The rearrangement links TRBV15 to TRBJ2-3; 8 bases match TRBD1. CDR3 length: 17 residues. Trimming at V came to 7 bases and at J to 1 base, leaving 13 bases not matched to a gene. Per the germline V gene, CDR1 is LNHNV and CDR2 is YYDKDF (reference sequence). CDR3 sequence (DNA): TGTGCCACCACCTCCCTCAGGGGGCGCGGGGGCACAGATACGCAGTATTTT. Protein product: CATTSLRGRGGTDTQYF.

In its sample, this clone is medium-sized. This chain connects TRBV6-1 to TRBJ2-2; no definite D call. The CDR3 has 10 amino acids. Germline CDR1 reads MNHNS; CDR2 reads SASEGT. The V end lost 6 bases, the J end lost 4 bases, and 0 bases lay between the germline ends. The CDR3 protein is CASSTGELFF. The DNA for the CDR3 is TGTGCCAGCAGCACCGGGGAGCTGTTTTTT.

This clone has ten or more counts. V gene TRBV7-8 combines with J gene TRBJ2-7; either TRBD1 or TRBD2 may fit D (5 bases each). V lost 5 bases to trimming and J lost 3 bases, with 17 bases between them. CDR3 size: 15 residues. CDR1 is SGHVS, CDR2 FQNEAQ, per germline. CDR3 in DNA: TGTGCCAGCAGCCTCCTAGAGGGGCCCAACTACGAGCAGTACTTC. Translation gives CASSLLEGPNYEQYF. Supplemented by reference TRBV7-8 and TRBJ2-7, the full variable domain reads GAGVSQSPRYKVAKRGQDVALRCDPISGHVSLFWYQQALGQGPEFLTYFQNEAQLDKSGLPSDRFFAERPEGSVSTLKIQRTQQEDSAVYLCASSLLEGPNYEQYFGPGTRLTVT.

In this sample, this clone turned up many times. The chain combines TRBV7-9 with TRBJ1-5, with a weak D call TRBD1 (5 bases). Germline V CDR1 and CDR2: SEHNR, FQNEAQ (reference sequence). Trimming cost V 4 bases and J 4 bases, with 11 bases left between them. The CDR3 runs to 14 residues. Written as DNA, the CDR3 is TGTGCCAGCAGCTCGGCAGGGTTAAATCAGCCCCAGCATTTT. It is translated as CASSSAGLNQPQHF. Variable domain in full (rest from reference TRBV7-9 and TRBJ1-5): DTGVSQNPRHKITKRGQNVTFRCDPISEHNRLYWYRQTLGQGPEFLTYFQNEAQLEKSRLLSDRFSAERPKGSFSTLEIQRTEQGDSAMYLCASSSAGLNQPQHFGDGTRLSIL.

This clone came up many times. The J gene is TRBJ2-3, the V gene TRBV3-1; D remains unclear. Germline lookup yields CDR1 LGHDT and CDR2 YNNKEL (reference sequence). This CDR3 is built from 16 residues. Deletions cut 0 bases from V and 6 bases from J, with 16 bases between. CDR3 bases: TGTGCCAGCAGCCAAGATAGGGTAGAAGGGCCCGATACGCAGTATTTT. Translation: CASSQDRVEGPDTQYF.

The chain carries TRBV4-2 and TRBJ2-1, with 12 positions matching TRBD2. V dropped 3 bases and J dropped 6; count of bases not matched to a gene: 6. Germline lookup yields CDR1 LGHNA and CDR2 YNFKEQ. This CDR3 has 16 residues. In DNA, the CDR3 is TGTGCCAGCAGCCACCGTTGGGGACTAGCGGGCAATGAGCAGTTCTTC. It specifies CASSHRWGLAGNEQFF.

This clone is medium-sized in the sample. The chain couples TRBV6-1 to TRBJ2-7; 7 bases align to TRBD1. V shed 3 bases and J 7 bases; nucleotides not matched to a gene: 9. The CDR3 length is 14 residues. From germline, CDR1 is MNHNS and CDR2 SASEGT. The CDR3 spells CASSEGQNPGEQYF. The DNA of the CDR3 is TGTGCCAGCAGTGAGGGACAGAACCCGGGGGAGCAGTACTTC.

This clone appeared many times. This chain connects TRBV20-1 to TRBJ2-2; 7 bases are shared with TRBD2. This CDR3 has 13 amino acids. Germline CDR1 reads DFQATT; CDR2 reads SNEGSKA (reference sequence). The CDR3 spells CGLLAENTGELFF. In DNA, the CDR3 is TGCGGCTTGCTAGCGGAGAACACCGGGGAGCTGTTTTTT.